This T cell receptor (beta chain) was sequenced in a study of blood T cell repertoires in COVID-19. About the study: There were acute and convalescent COVID-19 samples, and they came from the United States, Italy and Spain. In each case, the material was cDNA or gDNA derived from T cells, B-cell-depleted T cells, or PBMCs.

This clone is a singleton in its sample. Study members were between roughly 18 and 100 years old and lived in 24 US regions. Participant-reported clinical history was the basis for cohort assignment. The V gene lost 7 bases and the J gene lost 4 bases, with 16 bases spanning the gap. This CDR3 is 14 amino acids long. CDR1 and CDR2 from the germline V gene are MNHEY and SVGAGI. The table came from immunoSEQ multiplex PCR; TCRdb's copy has only in-frame clones and leaves some out. Of approximately 300,000 clones in the sample, roughly nine tenths are singletons; the top ten hold around a sixth. The chain employs TRBV6-5 and TRBJ1-2; D is possibly TRBD1 (6 bases). This receptor was taken from a woman aged 25 to 39 who had recovered from COVID-19. Source material: PBMCs or T cells enriched from blood (not recorded which). CDR3 protein: CASTQLQGVYGYTF. The CDR3 DNA follows: TGTGCCAGCACCCAGCTACAGGGCGTCTATGGCTACACCTTC.